The source of this TCR beta chain is a study of T cells in localized non-small cell lung cancer. Germline V gene sequence: CDR1 SGHDT, CDR2 YYEEEE. The junction had 3 bases not matched to a gene; V was cut back by 4 bases and J by 1 base. The CDR3 runs 14 residues. Using immunoSEQ multiplex PCR, the repertoire was profiled, and TCRdb retains in-frame clones only, with some absent. The sample has roughly 24,000 clones, about 91% seen once. About this clone itself: Its antigen is unidentified.

General observations from the study: Prolonged overall survival went with higher T cell density in the blood. A median of 57 of the top 100 tumor clones appeared in adjacent lung, which was paired and uninvolved.

The sequence was obtained from a female donor older than 55 with stage II squamous cell lung carcinoma. J is TRBJ2-5 and V is TRBV5-6, with 8 bases fitting TRBD2. Sequences were derived from peripheral blood, sampled before any cancer treatment. In DNA, the CDR3 is TGTGCCAGCAGCGGAGCGGGGGTCCAAGAGACCCAGTACTTC. This translates into CASSGAGVQETQYF.